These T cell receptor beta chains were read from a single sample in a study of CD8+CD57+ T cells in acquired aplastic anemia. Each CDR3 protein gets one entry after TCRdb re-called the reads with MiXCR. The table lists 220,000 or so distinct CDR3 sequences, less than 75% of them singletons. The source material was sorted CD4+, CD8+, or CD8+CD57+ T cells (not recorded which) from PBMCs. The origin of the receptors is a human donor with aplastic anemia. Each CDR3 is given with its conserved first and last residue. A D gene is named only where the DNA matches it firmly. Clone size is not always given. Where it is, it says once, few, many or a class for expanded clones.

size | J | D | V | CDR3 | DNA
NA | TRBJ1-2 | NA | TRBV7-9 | CASSLGQAMGYGYTF | TGTGCCAGCAGCTTAGGACAGGCAATGGGCTATGGCTACACCTTC
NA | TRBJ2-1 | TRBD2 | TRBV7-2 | CASILMAGGKEQFF | TGTGCCAGCATACTAATGGCGGGAGGGAAGGAGCAGTTCTTC
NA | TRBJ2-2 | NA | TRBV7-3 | CASSLGSSGELFF | TGTGCCAGCAGCTTAGGTTCCAGCGGGGAGCTGTTTTTT
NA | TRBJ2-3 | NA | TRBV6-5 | CSSRGATDTQYF | TGTTCCTCCCGGGGTGCGACAGATACGCAGTATTTT
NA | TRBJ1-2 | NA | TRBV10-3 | CAISEGQNYGYTF | TGTGCCATCAGTGAAGGCCAGAACTATGGCTACACCTTC
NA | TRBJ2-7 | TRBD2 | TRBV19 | CASSIDHTSGIYEQYF | TGTGCCAGTAGTATAGATCATACTAGCGGGATCTACGAGCAGTACTTC
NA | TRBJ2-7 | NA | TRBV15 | CATSLRQNSYEQYF | TGTGCCACCAGCCTCCGACAGAACTCCTACGAGCAGTACTTC
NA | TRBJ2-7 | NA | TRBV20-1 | CSGTRSSYEQYF | TGCAGTGGGACAAGATCCTCCTACGAGCAGTACTTC
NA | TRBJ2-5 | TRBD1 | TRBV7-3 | CASSTRTGIREETQYF | TGTGCCAGCAGCACCAGGACAGGGATCCGTGAAGAGACCCAGTACTTC
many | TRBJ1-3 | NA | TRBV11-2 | CASSLDYWPSSGNTIYF | TGTGCCAGCAGCTTAGACTATTGGCCGAGCTCTGGAAACACCATATATTTT
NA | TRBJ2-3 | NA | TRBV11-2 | CASSSPLLLGGTDTQYF | TGTGCCAGCAGCTCCCCCCTTTTGCTGGGAGGCACAGATACGCAGTATTTT
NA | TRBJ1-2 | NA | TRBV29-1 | CSAQGPTDYGYTF | TGCAGCGCGCAGGGACCCACGGACTATGGCTACACCTTC
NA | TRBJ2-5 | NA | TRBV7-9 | CASSPGGEYF | TGTGCCAGCAGCCCGGGGGGCGAGTACTTC
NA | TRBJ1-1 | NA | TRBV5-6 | CASSSGDYGYTFGGLDTEAFF | NA
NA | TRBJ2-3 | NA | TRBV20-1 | CSATNGGGTDTQYF | TGCAGTGCTACTAATGGCGGGGGCACAGATACGCAGTATTTT
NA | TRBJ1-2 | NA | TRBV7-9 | CASSPWFPPGHHPNGGYTF | TGTGCCAGCAGCCCATGGTTTCCGCCAGGCCACCATCCGAATGGTGGCTACACCTTC
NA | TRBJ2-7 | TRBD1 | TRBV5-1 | CASSLVRGHEQYF | TGCGCCAGCAGCTTGGTCAGGGGGCACGAGCAGTACTTC
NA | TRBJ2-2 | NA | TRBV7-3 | CASSLSGATGELFF | TGTGCCAGCAGCTTAAGCGGTGCGACCGGGGAGCTGTTTTTT
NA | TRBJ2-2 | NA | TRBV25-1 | CASSATSSPRGELFF | TGTGCCAGCAGCGCGACCTCCAGCCCCCGCGGGGAGCTGTTTTTT
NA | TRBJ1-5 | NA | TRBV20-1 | CSAKVVGNQPQHF | TGCAGTGCTAAGGTTGTCGGCAATCAGCCCCAGCATTTT
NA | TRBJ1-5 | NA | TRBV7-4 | CASSPGGPNSNQPQHF | TGTGCCAGCAGCCCTGGAGGGCCGAATAGCAATCAGCCCCAGCATTTT
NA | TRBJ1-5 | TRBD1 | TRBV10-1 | CASTSNRDRGGYSNQPQHF | TGCGCCAGCACTTCAAACCGGGACAGGGGGGGATATAGCAATCAGCCCCAGCATTTT
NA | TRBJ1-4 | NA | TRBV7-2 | CASSLVTGSYEKLFF | TGTGCCAGCAGCTTAGTTACAGGGAGTTATGAAAAACTGTTTTTT
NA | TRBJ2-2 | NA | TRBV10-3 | CAIRGALNTGELFF | TGTGCCATCAGGGGCGCCCTGAACACCGGGGAGCTGTTTTTT
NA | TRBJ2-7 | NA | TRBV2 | CASSRKTENEQYF | TGTGCCAGCAGTCGAAAGACAGAGAACGAGCAGTACTTC
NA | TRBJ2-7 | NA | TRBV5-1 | CASGQSSSYEQYF | TGCGCCAGCGGTCAGTCGAGCTCCTACGAGCAGTACTTC
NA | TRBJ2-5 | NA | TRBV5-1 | CASSLGSELQETQYF | TGCGCCAGCAGCTTGGGATCGGAACTTCAAGAGACCCAGTACTTC
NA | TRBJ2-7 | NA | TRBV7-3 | CASSPREGGEQYF | TGTGCCAGCAGCCCACGAGAAGGGGGAGAGCAGTACTTC
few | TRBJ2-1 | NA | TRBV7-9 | CASSEGEGGEQFF | TGTGCCAGCAGCGAGGGAGAAGGTGGTGAGCAGTTCTTC
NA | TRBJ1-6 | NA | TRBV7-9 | CASRPTGPHNSPLHF | TGTGCCAGCAGGCCTACCGGGCCTCATAATTCACCCCTCCACTTT
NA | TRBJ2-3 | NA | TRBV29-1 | CSVVLLDTSTDTQYF | TGCAGCGTAGTGCTTCTAGATACTAGCACAGATACGCAGTATTTT
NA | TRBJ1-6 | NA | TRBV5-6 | CASSWRAGIGPYNSPLHF | TGTGCCAGCAGCTGGAGGGCAGGGATCGGCCCCTATAATTCACCCCTCCACTTT
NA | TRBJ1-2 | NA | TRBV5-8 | CASSPSPGNYGYTF | TGTGCCAGCAGCCCCAGTCCAGGCAACTATGGCTACACCTTC
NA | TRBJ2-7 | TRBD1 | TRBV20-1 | CSANRDRVAEQYF | TGCAGTGCTAACCGGGACAGGGTGGCCGAGCAGTACTTC
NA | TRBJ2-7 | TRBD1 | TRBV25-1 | CASSEYHRGEQYF | TGTGCCAGCAGTGAATATCACAGGGGAGAGCAGTACTTC
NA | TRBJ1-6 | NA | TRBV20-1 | CSPYRVDSPLHF | TGCAGTCCCTACAGGGTTGATTCACCCCTCCACTTT
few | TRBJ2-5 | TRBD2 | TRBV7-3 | CASSLSAGGGETQYF | TGTGCCAGCAGCTTATCAGCGGGGGGCGGAGAGACCCAGTACTTC
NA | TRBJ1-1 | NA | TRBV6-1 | CASSALGVAEAFF | TGTGCCAGCAGTGCTCTGGGGGTGGCTGAAGCTTTCTTT
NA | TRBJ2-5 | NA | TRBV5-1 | CASSPGLRGPQETQYF | TGTGCCAGCAGCCCGGGTTTGCGAGGGCCCCAAGAGACCCAGTACTTC
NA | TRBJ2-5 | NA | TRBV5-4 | CASSLQGEETQYF | TGTGCCAGCAGCCTACAGGGCGAGGAGACCCAGTACTTC
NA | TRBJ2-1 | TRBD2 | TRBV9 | CASSVSGSDFYNEQFF | TGTGCCAGCAGCGTTAGCGGGAGTGATTTCTACAATGAGCAGTTCTTC
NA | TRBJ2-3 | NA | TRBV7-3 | CASSRKDPTDTQYF | TGTGCCAGCAGCAGAAAGGACCCTACTGATACGCAGTATTTT
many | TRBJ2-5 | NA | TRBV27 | CASSIQGIQETQYF | TGTGCCAGCAGCATACAGGGAATACAAGAGACCCAGTACTTC
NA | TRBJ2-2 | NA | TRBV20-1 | CSASRQADTGELFF | TGCAGTGCTAGTAGGCAGGCGGACACCGGGGAGCTGTTTTTT
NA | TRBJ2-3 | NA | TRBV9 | CASSVGPDFTDTQYF | TGTGCCAGCAGCGTAGGGCCAGACTTCACAGATACGCAGTATTTT
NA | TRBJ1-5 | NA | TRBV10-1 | CASSDLTSQGLNQPQHF | TGCGCCAGCAGTGACTTGACTAGCCAGGGACTCAATCAGCCCCAGCATTTT